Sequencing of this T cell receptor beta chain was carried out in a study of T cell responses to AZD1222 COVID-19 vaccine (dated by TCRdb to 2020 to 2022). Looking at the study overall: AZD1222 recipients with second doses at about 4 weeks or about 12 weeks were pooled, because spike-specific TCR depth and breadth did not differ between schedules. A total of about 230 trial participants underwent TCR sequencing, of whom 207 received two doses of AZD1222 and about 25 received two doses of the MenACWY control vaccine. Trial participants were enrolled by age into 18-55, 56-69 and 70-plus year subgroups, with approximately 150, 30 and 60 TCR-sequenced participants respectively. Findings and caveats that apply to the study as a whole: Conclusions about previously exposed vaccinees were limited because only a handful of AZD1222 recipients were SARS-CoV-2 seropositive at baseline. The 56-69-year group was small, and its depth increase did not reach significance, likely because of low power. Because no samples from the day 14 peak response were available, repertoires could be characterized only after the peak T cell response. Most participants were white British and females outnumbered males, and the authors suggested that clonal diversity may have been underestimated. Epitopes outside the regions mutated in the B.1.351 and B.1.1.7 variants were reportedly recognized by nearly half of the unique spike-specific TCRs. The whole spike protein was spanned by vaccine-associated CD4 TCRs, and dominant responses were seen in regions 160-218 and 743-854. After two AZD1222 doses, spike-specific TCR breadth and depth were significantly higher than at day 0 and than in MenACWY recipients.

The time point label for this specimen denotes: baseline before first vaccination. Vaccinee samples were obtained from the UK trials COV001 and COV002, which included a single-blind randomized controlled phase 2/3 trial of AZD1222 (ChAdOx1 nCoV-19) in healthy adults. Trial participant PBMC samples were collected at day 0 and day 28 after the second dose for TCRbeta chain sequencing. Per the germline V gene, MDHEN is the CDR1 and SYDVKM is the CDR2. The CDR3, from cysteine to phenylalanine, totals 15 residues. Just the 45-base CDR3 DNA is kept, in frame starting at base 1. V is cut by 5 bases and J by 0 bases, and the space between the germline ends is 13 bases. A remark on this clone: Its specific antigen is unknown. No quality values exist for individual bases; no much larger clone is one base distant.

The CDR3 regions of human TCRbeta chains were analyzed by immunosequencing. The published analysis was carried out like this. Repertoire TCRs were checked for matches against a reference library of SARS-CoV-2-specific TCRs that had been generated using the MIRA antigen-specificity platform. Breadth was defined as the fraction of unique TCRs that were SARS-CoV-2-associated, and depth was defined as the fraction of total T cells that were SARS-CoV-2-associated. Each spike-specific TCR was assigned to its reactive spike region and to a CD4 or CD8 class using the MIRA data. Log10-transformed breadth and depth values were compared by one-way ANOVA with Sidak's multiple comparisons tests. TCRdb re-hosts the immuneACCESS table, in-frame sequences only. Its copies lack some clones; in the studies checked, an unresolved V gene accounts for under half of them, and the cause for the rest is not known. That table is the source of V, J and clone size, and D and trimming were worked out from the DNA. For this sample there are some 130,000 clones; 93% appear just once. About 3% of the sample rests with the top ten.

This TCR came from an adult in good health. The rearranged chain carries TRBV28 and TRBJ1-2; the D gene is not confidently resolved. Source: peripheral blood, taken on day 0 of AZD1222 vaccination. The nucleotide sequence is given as TGTGCCAGCAGTGAGGTGGGCGGATCTAACTATGGCTACACCTTC. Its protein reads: CASSEVGGSNYGYTF.